This TCR beta chain was captured in a study of spatial heterogeneity in lung cancer. Each CDR3 protein is one row after TCRdb ran MiXCR on the 5' RACE reads. The sample comprises about 1,800 distinct CDR3 sequences, about 23% of which are singletons, and about 15% rests with the top ten. In this sample, this clonotype is large (0.1 to 1%). CDR1 and CDR2 from the germline V gene are WNHNN and SYGVQD (reference sequence). This CDR3 has 17 residues. J was trimmed by 5 bases and V by 8 bases; bases with no gene match: 16. Documented time point: sample taken at primary tumor resection. No cell sorting; template was whole RNA from tumor, lung tissue or PBMC.

The chain couples TRBV10-1 to TRBJ2-5; the match to TRBD1 covers 11 bases. This TCR derives from a male donor with early-stage non-small cell lung cancer. The sample in question was normal lung tissue next to the tumor, obtained at surgery. CDR3 loop: CASSPGTGGGSAETQYF. In DNA, the CDR3 is TGCGCCAGCTCTCCAGGGACAGGGGGGGGATCCGCGGAGACCCAGTACTTC.